This T cell receptor beta chain was retrieved from a study of cytomegalovirus exposure and HLA in healthy donors. Overall study results and limits: HLA alleles were associated with 15,000 to 20,000 TCR beta sequences in a later analysis at 0.05 false discovery rate.

The PCR was carried out with 60 Vbeta primers and 13 Jbeta primers. TCRdb's copy holds only in-frame clones and misses some; the assay was immunoSEQ multiplex PCR. Among about 240,000 clones listed, roughly 85% were seen once. Healthy bone marrow donors made up the cohort. In the case of this clone: The antigen remains undetermined.

Trimming cost V 5 bases and J 4 bases; bases outside gene matches: 8. CDR1 is SGHKS, CDR2 YYEKEE, per germline (reference sequence). The CDR3 extends over 14 amino acids. The chain recombines TRBV5-5 with TRBJ2-7; 8 bases agree with TRBD2. Input material: PBMCs. This clonotype originated in a girl aged 2 to 9 in good health and CMV-seronegative. As DNA, the CDR3 is TGTGCCAGCAGTCCCGGACTAGCCTTGTACGAGCAGTACTTC. It specifies CASSPGLALYEQYF.